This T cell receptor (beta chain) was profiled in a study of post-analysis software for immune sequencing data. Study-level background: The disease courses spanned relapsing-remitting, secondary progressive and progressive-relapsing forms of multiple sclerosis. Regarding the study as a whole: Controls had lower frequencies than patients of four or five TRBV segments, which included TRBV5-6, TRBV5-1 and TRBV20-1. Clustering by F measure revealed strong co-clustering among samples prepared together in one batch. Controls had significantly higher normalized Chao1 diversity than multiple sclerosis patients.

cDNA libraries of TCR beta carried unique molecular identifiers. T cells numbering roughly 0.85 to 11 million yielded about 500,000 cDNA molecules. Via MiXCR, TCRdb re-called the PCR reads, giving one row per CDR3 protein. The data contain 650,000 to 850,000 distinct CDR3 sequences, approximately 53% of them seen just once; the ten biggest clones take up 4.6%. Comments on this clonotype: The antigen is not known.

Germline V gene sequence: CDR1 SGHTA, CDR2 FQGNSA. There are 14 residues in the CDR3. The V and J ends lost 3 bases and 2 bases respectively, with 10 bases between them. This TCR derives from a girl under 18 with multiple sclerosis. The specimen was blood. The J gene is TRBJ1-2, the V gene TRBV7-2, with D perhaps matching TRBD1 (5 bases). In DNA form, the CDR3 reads TGTGCCAGCAGCTTTTTAAGGGGAAACTATGGCTACACCTTC. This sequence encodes CASSFLRGNYGYTF.